This T cell receptor (beta chain) appears in the sequencing data of a study of control samples from healthy donors and cancer patients. This clone has a single count. Sequencing used immunoSEQ multiplex PCR; TCRdb keeps in-frame clones, though not all of them. The sample lists 100,000 to 150,000 clones, roughly 91% seen once, with around 8.7% in the top ten. The specimen was blood. This sequence originates from a man aged 35-49 years in good health.

CDR3 sequence reads: CASSPMGDEQFF. The CDR3, as DNA: TGTGCCAGCTCCCCGATGGGGGATGAGCAGTTCTTC. V gene TRBV18 combines with J gene TRBJ2-1; either TRBD1 or TRBD2 may supply D (5 bases each). Trimming shortened V by 6 bases and J by 8 bases, and 11 bases separated the two germline ends. CDR3 length: 12 amino acids. Germline assignment: CDR1 KGHSH and CDR2 LQKENI.